This T cell receptor (beta chain) is drawn from a study of long-term antiretroviral therapy in people with HIV (dated 2022 in TCRdb). At the level of the whole study: Collection of the earliest samples took place about a decade ahead of the 2015 WHO recommendation for immediate ART, at a time when ART was typically delayed until CD4 counts fell. This retrospective serial study examined whether starting ART and sustained HIV suppression were associated with changes in the composition and diversity of the TRB repertoire in peripheral blood. A total of over 150 cryopreserved PBMC samples came from 30 or so adults with confirmed HIV infection and were collected serially over a mean of roughly six years (range 1-12). Among the 30 or so participants with HIV, ten to twelve were female. No cross-contamination during QIAcube processing turned up in test extractions that ran a monoclonal T-cell line alongside approximately 35 polyclonal samples. Results the study describes overall, beyond this receptor: HIV repertoires had narrower CDR3 length ranges than controls, and the network structure suggested an antigen-experienced repertoire that shifted only slightly toward naive after ART. The samples were dated from the mid-2000s to the late 2010s, and the ART regimens that were used may be less effective than current ART regimens. Inferences about post-ART repertoire changes are limited because no data were available on ART adherence, viral resistance or therapy changes. Starting ART was linked to a significant rise in TRB diversity, yet even with long-term ART the diversity remained significantly lower than in transplant donor controls. At every time point, the repertoire was dominated by expanded TRB clones first identified before ART initiation, although this dominance fluctuated and, in many PLHIV, declined after ART. Since PBMC availability was limited, sequencing covered only the TCR beta chain, with no alpha chain pairing. Unsorted PBMC were profiled instead of sorted CD4+ and CD8+ T cells because pre-ART samples had limited cell numbers.

Unmatched junction bases come to 10, with V trimmed by 3 bases and J by 8 bases. Its CDR3 holds 16 amino acids, cysteine through phenylalanine. Just the 48-base CDR3 DNA is kept, in frame starting at base 1. Via the germline V gene (reference sequence), CDR1 is SEHNR and CDR2 FQNEAQ. About this clone itself: Its antigen is not yet known. No base qualities exist here, and no much larger clone lies one base off it.

The immunoSEQ hsTCRB v3.0 assay was used at survey level resolution to sequence the TRB variable region. A depth of roughly 35,000-55,000 T-cell genomes per sample was targeted for TRB sequencing. TRB libraries were pooled and sequenced on an Illumina MiSeq using a v3 150-cycle kit. The paper's processing steps were these. Repertoire analysis was performed in R inside a reproducible Nextflow workflow that covered QC, data transformation and analysis. LymphoSeq2, an R package for exploring AIRR-Seq data, was used to implement custom analyses. A handful of samples that produced fewer than 5000 total TRB sequences were removed, so fewer than 200 HIV repertoires were analyzed. Of the approximately 190 retained HIV repertoires, some 60 were collected before and about 130 after ART initiation. Repertoires were downsampled to 5000 TRB nucleotide sequences, with summary statistics averaged over 100 downsampling iterations. TRB sequences were retained for analysis only if CDR3 regions of at least seven amino acids were present. Diversity was measured with a Shannon entropy-derived clonality score and the Gini coefficient. In the repertoire networks, any two of the top 5000 CDR3 amino acid sequences were linked whenever the two sequences differed by an edit distance of one. Antigen specificity groups and MHC restriction were predicted for TRB CDR3 amino acid sequences with GLIPH2. To flag known associations with CMV, EBV, HIV or tissue antigens, CDR3 amino acid sequences were compared against VDJdb and McPAS-TCR. Pre-ART, post-ART and control groups were compared with Wilcoxon signed-rank tests and Holm-Bonferroni correction. The clones in this table, taken by TCRdb from immuneACCESS, are in-frame only. Not every clone is retained; where verified, under half of the shortfall comes from an unresolved V gene, and the cause of the rest is unknown. That table furnishes V, J and clone size, whereas the DNA furnished D and trimming. The sample records 13,000 to 15,000 clones, approximately 82% of which are singletons. The biggest ten clones account for less than 8% of the sample.

Participants were included only if at least one PBMC sample before ART initiation and at least two post-ART samples were available. Every participant with HIV received treatment in the United States of America. Before DNA extraction, cryopreserved samples of 1-10 million PBMC were thawed and washed. At the time of the earliest PBMC sample, participants with HIV were aged between about 20 and 60 years. Per participant, PBMC samples came from 1-4 timepoints prior to ART initiation and 2-8 timepoints following ART initiation, for a median of 7 samples. Serial HIV viral load, CD4+ T-cell count, ART history and demographic data were obtained for every participant. Genomic DNA was extracted from unsorted PBMC with a Qiagen kit on a QIAcube, processed in batches of 12 samples.

The TCR sequence derives from a man aged 25-45 years with HIV. The chain is encoded by TRBV7-9 joined to TRBJ2-1; 10 of the junction bases match TRBD1. Sample: unsorted PBMCs, taken 0.4 years after starting antiretroviral therapy. The nucleotides read TGTGCCAGCAGCTTTATAGGGGGACAGGGGAGTCATGAGCAGTTCTTC. Its product reads: CASSFIGGQGSHEQFF.